Included here is one T cell receptor beta chain sequence, with context. Its antigen is currently not known. No qualities accompany the bases; no much larger clone lies one base away. Library method: the immunoSEQ multiplex PCR assay. The paper's data handling went like this. To diagnose cytomegalovirus status from the catalog of TCR beta chain sequences, a statistical classification framework was built. TCRdb retrieved this table from immuneACCESS and kept in-frame rearrangements only. Not all clones are present; in checked studies, unresolved V genes account for under half, and no reason is known for the remainder. V and J calls and clone size follow that table, whereas D and trimming were derived from the DNA. The sample yields approximately 150,000 clones; 87% were counted once. The top ten hold roughly 4.3% of the sample. The donors belonged to the validation cohort of about 110 subjects, which was separate from the roughly 700-subject first cohort.

The germline V gene gives CDR1 as MGHRA and CDR2 as YSYEKL. Ends trimmed: V by 0 bases, J by 6 bases; bases unmatched to a gene: 6. The CDR3 starts with the cysteine, ends with the phenylalanine, and has 15 residues. The entry retains the CDR3 DNA only, 45 bases that are in frame from base 1. This record comes from a study of cytomegalovirus exposure and HLA in healthy donors (dated by TCRdb to 2016 to 2017). With regard to the full study: A later analysis indicated that the 120 validation repertoires were generated on the platform also employed for the roughly 650 repertoires of the first cohort. The study was designed to test whether signatures of past pathogen exposure could be identified by cataloging public T cell receptors. In addition to the first cohort of 650 to 800 subjects, a separate validation cohort of approximately 130 different subjects was used. To predict cytomegalovirus infection status, the study combined high-throughput TCR immunosequencing, statistical association of individual TCRs with disease status, and machine learning. The study at large found these results: The authors suggested that the approach could potentially be extended to other disease states and immunological phenotypes. A total of 164 TCR beta chains were listed by the study as associated with cytomegalovirus. While some public TCRs were present in many individuals, most TCR sequences turned up only very rarely across donors. In both the original and validation cohorts, the classifier was reported to diagnose cytomegalovirus status with high specificity and sensitivity. A later analysis found that TCRs clustered in the first cohort also tended to co-occur in the roughly 120 validation repertoires, with approximately 93% of cluster scores above 0. A few of the identified cytomegalovirus-associated TCR beta chains were confirmed in vitro to be specific for cytomegalovirus antigens. The validation cohort had no HLA typing available for a later analysis, so co-occurrence within that cohort was assessed over all 120 or so repertoires.

This chain joins TRBV4-1 to TRBJ2-7; TRBD2 agrees with 9 junctional bases. The sequence was collected from a young man in good health and CMV-seropositive. Sequencing was performed on PBMCs. CDR3 protein: CASSQDWREGLEQYF. DNA sequence: TGCGCCAGCAGCCAAGATTGGCGGGAGGGCCTCGAGCAGTACTTC.